This TCR beta chain was identified in a study of metastatic and nonmetastatic thyroid tumors. Trimming pared 5 bases from V and 7 bases from J, leaving 17 bases between. The CDR3 runs to 15 residues. CDR1 is SGHTA and CDR2 is FQGNSA in the germline V gene. Every patient underwent thyroid surgery untreated. Using MiXCR, TCRdb reanalyzed the PCR reads. The sample records about 38,000 clones, 25% to 30% being singletons. Sequencing input: blood. The chain uses TRBV7-2 and TRBJ2-2; D is possibly TRBD1 (6 bases). This TCR was sampled from a female donor with papillary thyroid cancer or a benign thyroid nodule (not recorded which). Some clones in this sample may be carry-over from other donors' samples. CDR3 coding DNA: TGTGCCAGCAGCCCCCTGACATGGGGACACGGGGAGCTGTTTTTT. This encodes CASSPLTWGHGELFF.